This entry features one TCR beta chain sequence. What it binds is not known. The PCR made use of 60 Vbeta and 13 Jbeta primers. Clones were sequenced by immunoSEQ multiplex PCR, and TCRdb holds only the in-frame ones, with some missing. The sample has roughly 130,000 clones; roughly 75% are singletons. The data stem from a study of cytomegalovirus exposure and HLA in healthy donors. Study-wide results and limits: A classifier reportedly called cytomegalovirus status with high sensitivity and specificity. Researchers counted 164 TCR beta chains as cytomegalovirus-associated. Using a false discovery rate of 0.05, a later analysis showed that approximately 17,000 TCR beta sequences were associated with HLA alleles.

This CDR3 comprises 15 residues. Per germline, CDR1 SGHVS and CDR2 FNYEAQ. The V gene lost 0 bases and the J gene lost 4 bases, with 13 bases spanning the gap. This receptor was taken from a man younger than 40 in good health and CMV-seronegative. The J gene is TRBJ2-7, the V gene TRBV7-6; perhaps TRBD1 as D (6 bases). What was sequenced was PBMCs. The CDR3 DNA sequence: TGTGCCAGCAGCTTAGCTATCTCCAGGGGATACGAGCAGTACTTC. It is translated as CASSLAISRGYEQYF.